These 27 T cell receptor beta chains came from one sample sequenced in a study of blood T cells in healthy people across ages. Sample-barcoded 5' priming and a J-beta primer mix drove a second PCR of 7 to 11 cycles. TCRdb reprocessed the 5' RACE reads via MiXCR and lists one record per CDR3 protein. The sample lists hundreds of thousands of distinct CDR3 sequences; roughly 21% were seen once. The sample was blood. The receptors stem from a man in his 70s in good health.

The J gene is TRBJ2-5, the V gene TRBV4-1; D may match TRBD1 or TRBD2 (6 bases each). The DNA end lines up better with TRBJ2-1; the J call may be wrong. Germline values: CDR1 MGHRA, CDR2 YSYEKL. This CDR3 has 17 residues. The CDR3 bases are TGCGCCAGCAGCCAAGATCTTGGCGGGACACCCCACAATGAGCAGTTCTTC. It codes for CASSQDLGGTPHNEQFF.

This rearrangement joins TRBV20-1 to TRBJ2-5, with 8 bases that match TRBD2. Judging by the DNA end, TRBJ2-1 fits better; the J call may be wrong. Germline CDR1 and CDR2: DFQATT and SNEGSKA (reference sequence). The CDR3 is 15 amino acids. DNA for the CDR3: TGCAGTGCCTCCGAAGCGGGAGCCTTATACAATGAGCAGTTCTTC. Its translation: CSASEAGALYNEQFF.

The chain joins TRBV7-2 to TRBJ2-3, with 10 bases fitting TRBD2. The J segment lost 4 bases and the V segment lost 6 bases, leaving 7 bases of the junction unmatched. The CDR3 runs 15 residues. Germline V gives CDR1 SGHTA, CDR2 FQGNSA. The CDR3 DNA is TGTGCCAGCAGTCGTAGCGGGAGGTGGTCAGATACGCAGTATTTT. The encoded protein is CASSRSGRWSDTQYF. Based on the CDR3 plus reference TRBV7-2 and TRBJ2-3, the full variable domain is GAGVSQSPSNKVTEKGKDVELRCDPISGHTALYWYRQSLGQGLEFLIYFQGNSAPDKSGLPSDRFSAERTGGSVSTLTIQRTQQEDSAVYLCASSRSGRWSDTQYFGPGTRLTVL.

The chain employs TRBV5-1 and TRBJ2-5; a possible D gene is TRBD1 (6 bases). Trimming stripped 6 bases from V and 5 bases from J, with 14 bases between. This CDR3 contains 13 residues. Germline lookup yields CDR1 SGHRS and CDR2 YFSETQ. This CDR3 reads CASTPPQGETQYF. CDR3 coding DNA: TGCGCCAGCACCCCACCTCAGGGGGAGACCCAGTACTTC.

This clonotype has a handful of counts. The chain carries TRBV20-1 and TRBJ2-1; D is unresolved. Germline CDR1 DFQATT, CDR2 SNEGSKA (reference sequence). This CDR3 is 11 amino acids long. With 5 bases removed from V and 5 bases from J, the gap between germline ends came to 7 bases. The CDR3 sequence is CSASQNNEQFF. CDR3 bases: TGCAGTGCTTCTCAAAACAATGAGCAGTTCTTC.

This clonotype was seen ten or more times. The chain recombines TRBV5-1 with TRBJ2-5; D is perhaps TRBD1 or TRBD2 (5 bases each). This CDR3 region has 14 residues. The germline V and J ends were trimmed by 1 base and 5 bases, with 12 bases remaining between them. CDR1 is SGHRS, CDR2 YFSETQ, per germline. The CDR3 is CASSLLSGRETQYF. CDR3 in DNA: TGCGCCAGCAGCTTGTTGTCGGGGCGCGAGACCCAGTACTTC.

CDR3 amino acids: CASSQQASGMETQYF. Here the CDR3 DNA reads TGCGCCAGCAGCCAACAGGCTAGCGGGATGGAGACCCAGTACTTC. The V gene is TRBV4-1, the J gene TRBJ2-5; TRBD2 aligns across 9 bases. The germline CDR1 and CDR2 sequences are MGHRA and YSYEKL. The trim removed 2 bases at V and 5 bases at J, leaving 6 bases unmatched. The CDR3 contains 15 residues.

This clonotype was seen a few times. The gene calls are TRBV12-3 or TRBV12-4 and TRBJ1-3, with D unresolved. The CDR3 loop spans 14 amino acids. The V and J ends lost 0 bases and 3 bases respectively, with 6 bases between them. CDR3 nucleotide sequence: TGTGCCAGCAGTTTAGCCAGGTTTGGAAACACCATATATTTT. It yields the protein CASSLARFGNTIYF.

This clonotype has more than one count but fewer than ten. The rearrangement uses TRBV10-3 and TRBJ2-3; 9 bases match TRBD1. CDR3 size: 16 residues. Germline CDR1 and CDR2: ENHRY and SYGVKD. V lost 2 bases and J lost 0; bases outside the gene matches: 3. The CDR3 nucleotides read TGTGCCATCAGTGAGCCCGGGACAGGGAGCACAGATACGCAGTATTTT. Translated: CAISEPGTGSTDTQYF.

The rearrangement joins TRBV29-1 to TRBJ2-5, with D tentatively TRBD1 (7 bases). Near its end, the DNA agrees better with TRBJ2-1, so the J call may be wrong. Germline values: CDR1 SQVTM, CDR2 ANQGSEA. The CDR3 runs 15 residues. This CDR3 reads CSVDAGQTTGDEQFF. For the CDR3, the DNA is TGCAGCGTTGATGCGGGACAGACAACTGGGGATGAGCAGTTCTTC.

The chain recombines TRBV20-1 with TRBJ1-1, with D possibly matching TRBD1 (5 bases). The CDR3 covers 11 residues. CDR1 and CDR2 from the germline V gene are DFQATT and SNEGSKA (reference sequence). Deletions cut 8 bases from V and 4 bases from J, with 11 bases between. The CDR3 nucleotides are TGCAGTACAGGAGGGACCACTGAAGCTTTCTTT. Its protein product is CSTGGTTEAFF.

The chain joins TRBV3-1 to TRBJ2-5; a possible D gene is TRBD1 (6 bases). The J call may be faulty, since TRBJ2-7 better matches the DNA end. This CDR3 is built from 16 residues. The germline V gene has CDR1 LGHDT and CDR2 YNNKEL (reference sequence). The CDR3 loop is CASSQDLLGASYEQYF. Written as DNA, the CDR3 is TGTGCCAGCAGCCAAGATTTGCTGGGGGCTTCATACGAGCAGTACTTC.

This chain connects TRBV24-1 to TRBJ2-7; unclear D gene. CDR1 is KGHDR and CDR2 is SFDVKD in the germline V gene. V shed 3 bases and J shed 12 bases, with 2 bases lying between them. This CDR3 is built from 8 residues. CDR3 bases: TGTGCCACCAGTGATAGGTACTTC. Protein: CATSDRYF.

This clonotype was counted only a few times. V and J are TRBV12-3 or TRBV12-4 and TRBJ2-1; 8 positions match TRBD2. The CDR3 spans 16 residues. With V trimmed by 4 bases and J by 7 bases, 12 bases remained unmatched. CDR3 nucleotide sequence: TGTGCCAGCAGTTCGGTGGGAGCGGGAGTAAAAAATGAGCAGTTCTTC. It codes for CASSSVGAGVKNEQFF.

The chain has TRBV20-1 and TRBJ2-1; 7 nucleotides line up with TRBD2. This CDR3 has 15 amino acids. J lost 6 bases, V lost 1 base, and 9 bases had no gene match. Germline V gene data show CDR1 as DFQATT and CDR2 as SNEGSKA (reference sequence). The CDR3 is CSARGLAGESNEQFF. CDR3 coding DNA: TGCAGTGCTAGAGGGTTGGCGGGAGAATCCAATGAGCAGTTCTTC.

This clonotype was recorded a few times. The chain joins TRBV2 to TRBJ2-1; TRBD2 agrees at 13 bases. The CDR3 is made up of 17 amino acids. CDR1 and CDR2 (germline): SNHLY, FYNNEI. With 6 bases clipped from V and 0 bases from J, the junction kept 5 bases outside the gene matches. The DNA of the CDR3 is TGTGCCAGCAGCGGGACTAGCGGGATTGGCTCCTACAATGAGCAGTTCTTC. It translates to CASSGTSGIGSYNEQFF.

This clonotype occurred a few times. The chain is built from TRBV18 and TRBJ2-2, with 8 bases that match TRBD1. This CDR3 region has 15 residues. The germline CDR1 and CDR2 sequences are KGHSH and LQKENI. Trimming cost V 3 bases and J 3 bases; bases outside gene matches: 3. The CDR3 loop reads CASSPMTGDTGELFF. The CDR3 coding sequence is TGTGCCAGCTCACCGATGACAGGGGACACCGGGGAGCTGTTTTTT. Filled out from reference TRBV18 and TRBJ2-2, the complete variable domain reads NAGVMQNPRHLVRRRGQEARLRCSPMKGHSHVYWYRQLPEEGLKFMVYLQKENIIDESGMPKERFSAEFPKEGPSILRIQQVVRGDSAAYFCASSPMTGDTGELFFGEGSRLTVL.

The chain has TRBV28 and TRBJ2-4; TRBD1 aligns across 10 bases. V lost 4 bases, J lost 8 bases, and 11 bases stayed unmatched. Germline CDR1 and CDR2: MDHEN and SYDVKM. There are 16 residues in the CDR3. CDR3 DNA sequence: TGTGCCAGCAGTTCGCCGGGACAGGGGAGGGTAGACATTCAGTACTTC. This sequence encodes CASSSPGQGRVDIQYF.

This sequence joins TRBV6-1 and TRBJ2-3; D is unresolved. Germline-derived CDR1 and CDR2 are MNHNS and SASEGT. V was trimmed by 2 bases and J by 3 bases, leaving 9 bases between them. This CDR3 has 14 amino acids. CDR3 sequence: CASSEPAITDTQYF. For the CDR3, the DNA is TGTGCCAGCAGTGAACCAGCAATAACAGATACGCAGTATTTT.

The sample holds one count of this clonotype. CDR3 sequence: CSASWGFGTDTQYF. The CDR3 DNA follows: TGCAGTGCTAGTTGGGGGTTTGGCACAGATACGCAGTATTTT. This rearrangement joins TRBV20-1 to TRBJ2-3; possibly TRBD1 or TRBD2 for D (5 bases each). Per the germline V gene, CDR1 is DFQATT and CDR2 is SNEGSKA (reference sequence). The CDR3 spans 14 residues. V lost 3 bases and J 1 base, leaving 11 bases between the germline ends.

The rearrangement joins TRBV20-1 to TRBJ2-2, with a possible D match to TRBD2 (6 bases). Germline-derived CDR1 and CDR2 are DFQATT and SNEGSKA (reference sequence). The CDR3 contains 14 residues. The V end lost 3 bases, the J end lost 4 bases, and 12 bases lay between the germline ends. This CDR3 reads CSASGGPVTGELFF. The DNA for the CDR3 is TGCAGTGCTAGCGGGGGACCGGTCACCGGGGAGCTGTTTTTT.

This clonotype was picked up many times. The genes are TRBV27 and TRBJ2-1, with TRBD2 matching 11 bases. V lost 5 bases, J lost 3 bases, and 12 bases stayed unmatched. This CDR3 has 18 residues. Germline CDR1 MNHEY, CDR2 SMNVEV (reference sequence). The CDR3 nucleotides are TGTGCCAGCAGTCAGGGTAGCGGGAGGGCCTTTTACTACAATGAGCAGTTCTTC. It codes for CASSQGSGRAFYYNEQFF.

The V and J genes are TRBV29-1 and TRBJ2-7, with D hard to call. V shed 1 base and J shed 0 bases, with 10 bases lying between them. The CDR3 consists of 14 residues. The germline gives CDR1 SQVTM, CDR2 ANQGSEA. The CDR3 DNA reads TGCAGCGTTGAAGTGAGAGGCAGCTCCTACGAGCAGTACTTC. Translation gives CSVEVRGSSYEQYF.

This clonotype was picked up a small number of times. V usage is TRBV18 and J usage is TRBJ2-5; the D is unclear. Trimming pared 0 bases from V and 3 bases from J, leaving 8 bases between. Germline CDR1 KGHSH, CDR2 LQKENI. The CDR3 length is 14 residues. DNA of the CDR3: TGTGCCAGCTCACCACCAATGGGCGAAGAGACCCAGTACTTC. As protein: CASSPPMGEETQYF.

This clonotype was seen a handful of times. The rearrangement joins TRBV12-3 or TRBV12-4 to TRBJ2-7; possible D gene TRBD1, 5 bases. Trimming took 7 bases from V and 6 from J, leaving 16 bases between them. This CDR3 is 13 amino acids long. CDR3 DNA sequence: TGTGCCAGCACCCAAAATGGGGCCGGCGAGCAGTACTTC. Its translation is CASTQNGAGEQYF.

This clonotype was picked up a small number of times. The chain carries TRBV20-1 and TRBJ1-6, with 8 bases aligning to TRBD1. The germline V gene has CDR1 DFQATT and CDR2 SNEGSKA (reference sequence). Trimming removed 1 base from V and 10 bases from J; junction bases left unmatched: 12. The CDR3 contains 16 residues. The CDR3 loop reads CSARAPLAGGKSPLHF. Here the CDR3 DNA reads TGCAGTGCTAGAGCGCCGTTGGCAGGGGGCAAGTCACCCCTCCACTTT.

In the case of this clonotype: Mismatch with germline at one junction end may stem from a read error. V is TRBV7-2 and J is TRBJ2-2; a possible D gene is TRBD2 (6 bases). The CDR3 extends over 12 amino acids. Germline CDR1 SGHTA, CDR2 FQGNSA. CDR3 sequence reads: CAGRSDTGELFF. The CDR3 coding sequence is TGCGCGGGGAGAAGTGACACCGGGGAGCTGTTTTTT.